Listed here are 12 T cell receptor beta chains from one sample, sequenced in a study of Graves' ophthalmopathy and Graves' hyperthyroidism. RNA transcripts provided the template for amplifying TCR beta CDR3 regions. First-round RT-PCR relied on HTBI primers, and a second-round multiplex PCR came next. TCRdb recomputed calls from the multiplex PCR reads with MiXCR, one row per CDR3 protein. Of about 370,000 distinct CDR3 sequences listed, roughly a sixth were seen once; the top ten hold 2% to 2.5%. The specimen was peripheral blood. The receptors were sampled from an adult woman with stable Graves' hyperthyroidism.

This clonotype was picked up many times. This chain links TRBV30 with TRBJ1-1; TRBD1 matches 7 bases. CDR1 and CDR2 from the germline V gene are GTSNPN and SVGIG (reference sequence). This CDR3 region has 15 residues. J gave up 5 bases and V 0 bases, and 9 bases lay outside the gene matches. The DNA for the CDR3 is TGTGCCTGGAGTGTACGGGCAGGGGGATGGACTGAAGCTTTCTTT. Translated: CAWSVRAGGWTEAFF.

This clonotype was detected ten times or more. The chain joins TRBV7-2 to TRBJ2-7; 9 bases align to TRBD1. This CDR3 contains 14 residues. Germline-derived CDR1 and CDR2 are SGHTA and FQGNSA. After removal of 3 bases from V and 6 bases from J, the junction contained 6 bases not matched to a gene. CDR3 coding DNA: TGTGCCAGCAGCTTGGGGACAGGGTCCGGCGAGCAGTACTTC. Translated, it gives CASSLGTGSGEQYF.

Ten or more counts support this clonotype. The rearrangement uses TRBV11-2 and TRBJ2-7, with D perhaps TRBD1 or TRBD2 (5 bases each). CDR1 and CDR2 from the germline V gene are SGHAT and FQNNGV. This CDR3 region has 14 residues. V was pared by 6 bases and J by 2 bases, with 14 bases between. Here the CDR3 DNA reads TGTGCCAGCAGTTTTTCCCAGGGAGCCTACGAGCAGTACTTC. Residues: CASSFSQGAYEQYF.

The chain combines TRBV12-3 or TRBV12-4 with TRBJ2-7; D gene unclear. The CDR3 is 15 residues long. Deletions cut 6 bases from V and 1 base from J, with 16 bases between. The CDR3 protein is CASSSGSTNSYEQYF. The DNA of the CDR3 is TGTGCCAGCAGCTCCGGCTCGACGAATTCCTACGAGCAGTACTTC.

This clonotype was seen many times. The chain recombines TRBV19 with TRBJ2-2; D may match TRBD1 or TRBD2 (5 bases each). This CDR3 has 17 residues. CDR1 LNHDA and CDR2 SQIVND come from the germline V gene (reference sequence). V dropped 8 bases and J dropped 0 bases, with 19 bases sitting between them. The CDR3 loop is CASRLILRGTNTGELFF. CDR3 DNA sequence: TGTGCCAGTCGACTGATATTGAGGGGTACGAACACCGGGGAGCTGTTTTTT.

This clonotype was observed many times. The chain has TRBV2 and TRBJ1-3; possible D gene TRBD1, 6 bases. The CDR3 has 13 residues. V shed 6 bases and J shed 2 bases, with 8 bases lying between them. Germline lookup yields CDR1 SNHLY and CDR2 FYNNEI. The CDR3 loop is CASSTGTGNTIYF. The CDR3 coding sequence is TGTGCCAGCAGCACAGGGACTGGAAACACCATATATTTT.

In its sample, this clonotype was seen many times. The genes are TRBV19 and TRBJ1-1; 9 bases are a match to TRBD1. Germline assignment: CDR1 LNHDA and CDR2 SQIVND (reference sequence). The CDR3 is made up of 19 amino acids. Trimming removed 3 bases from V and 4 bases from J; junction bases left unmatched: 18. The CDR3 DNA is TGTGCCAGTAGTATCTCCCTGTGGACAGGGGAAAACCGGAGCACTGAAGCTTTCTTT. Protein sequence: CASSISLWTGENRSTEAFF.

The sample holds many counts of this clonotype. This chain links TRBV6-5 with TRBJ1-5, with no clear D. This CDR3 has 13 residues. Germline V gives CDR1 MNHEY, CDR2 SVGAGI. The germline V and J ends were trimmed by 6 bases and 0 bases, with 6 bases remaining between them. This chain's CDR3 is CASSQNSNQPQHF. Here the CDR3 DNA reads TGTGCCAGCAGCCAGAATAGCAATCAGCCCCAGCATTTT.

The chain recombines TRBV30 with TRBJ1-5, with a tentative D call TRBD1 (5 bases). Germline V CDR1 and CDR2: GTSNPN, SVGIG (reference sequence). This CDR3 region has 11 residues. V was pared by 3 bases and J by 16 bases, with 16 bases between. This CDR3 reads CAWRAGTETHF. The CDR3 DNA is TGTGCCTGGAGAGCCGGGACGGAGACACATTTT.

This clonotype was counted once. A read error is likely, as this CDR3 ends without the conserved phenylalanine or tryptophan. This chain joins TRBV12-3 or TRBV12-4 and TRBJ2-7; D gene uncertain. This CDR3 has 11 amino acids. Here the CDR3 DNA reads TGTGCTAGCAGTAGCTCCTACGAGCAGTACTGC. Amino acid sequence: CASSSSYEQYC.

This clonotype was counted many times. This sequence joins TRBV10-3 and TRBJ1-1, with TRBD1 identical over 8 bases. The CDR3 runs 16 residues. Germline V CDR1 and CDR2: ENHRY, SYGVKD. V was pared by 2 bases and J by 4 bases, with 9 bases of the junction left unmatched. CDR3 region: CAISERAGGLGTEAFF. The CDR3 bases are TGTGCCATCAGTGAGCGGGCAGGGGGCTTGGGCACTGAAGCTTTCTTT.

This clonotype has ten or more counts. The chain uses TRBV6-2 or TRBV6-3 and TRBJ1-1; no firm D call. The CDR3 loop spans 16 amino acids. V was trimmed by 4 bases and J by 3 bases, leaving 18 bases between them. The germline V gene has CDR1 MNHEY and CDR2 SVGEGT. CDR3 amino acids: CASSFPPQVIYTEAFF. CDR3 DNA: TGTGCCAGCAGTTTCCCTCCTCAGGTTATTTACACTGAAGCTTTCTTT.